This is a list of T cell receptor beta chains from one sample in a study of identical twins. TCRdb redid the calling of the 5' RACE reads with MiXCR, one entry per CDR3 protein. Of a few hundred thousand distinct CDR3 sequences in the sample, about 8% were seen once. The sample was also reused in another study, on yellow fever vaccine responses in identical twins.

Sequenced material: CD8+ T cells sorted from blood. Receptors originate from a woman between 18 and 30 years old in good health. Each CDR3 is given with its conserved first and last residue. The D gene is left open where the match is weak. Size tells how often a clone was seen (once, few, many) or the class of an expanded clone, and some rows leave it out.

many,-,TRBJ1-2,TRBV29-1,TGCAGCGTTGAAGGGACATCGGAGGGCTACACCTTC,CSVEGTSEGYTF
many,-,TRBJ1-2,TRBV29-1,TGCAGCGTTGAATCCAGTAACTATGGCTACACCTTC,CSVESSNYGYTF
-,-,TRBJ2-3,TRBV5-5,TGTGCCAGCAGCTCTGGTCTGAACGGAGATACGCAGTATTTT,CASSSGLNGDTQYF
few,-,TRBJ2-7,TRBV20-1,TGCAGTGCTAGAGAAGGCCTGCTCTACGAGCAGTACTTC,CSAREGLLYEQYF
few,TRBD2,TRBJ2-3,TRBV4-1,TGCGCCAGCAGCCAAGACTTTTCAGCGGGGTACACAGATACGCAGTATTTT,CASSQDFSAGYTDTQYF
few,-,TRBJ2-3,TRBV27,TGTGCCAGCAGTTTAATAGGGGACACAGGTAGAGATACGCAGTATTTT,CASSLIGDTGRDTQYF
few,-,TRBJ2-3,TRBV11-2,TGTGCCAGCAGGCCTACTAACGTGTTAGTCCCTAGCACAGATACGCAGTATTTT,CASRPTNVLVPSTDTQYF
many,-,TRBJ2-7,TRBV4-3,TGCGCCAGCAGCCAGGACCGGGAGCCGCGTTACGAGCAGTACTTC,CASSQDREPRYEQYF
-,-,TRBJ2-7,TRBV2,TGTGCCAGCAGCGAACAGGGTTTGTCGAAGTACGAGCAGTACTTC,CASSEQGLSKYEQYF
-,TRBD2,TRBJ2-1,TRBV12-3/TRBV12-4,TGTGCCAGCACCCCTCGGGGGGAGGGCCGGTACAATGAGCAGTTCTTC,CASTPRGEGRYNEQFF
many,TRBD1,TRBJ2-7,TRBV27,TGTGCCAGCTCCCGGACAGGGGACTACGAGCAGTACTTC,CASSRTGDYEQYF
-,-,TRBJ1-5,TRBV7-8,TGTGCCAGCAGCTTACCGGAGAATCAGCCCCAGCATTTT,CASSLPENQPQHF
many,-,TRBJ1-2,TRBV12-3/TRBV12-4,TGTGCCAGCAGTTTAACAGGCGACGGTGGCTACACCTTC,CASSLTGDGGYTF
-,-,TRBJ1-1,TRBV10-3,TGTGCCATCAGTCCTACAGGGAGGAGGTCTGAAGCTTTCTTT,CAISPTGRRSEAFF
few,-,TRBJ2-1,TRBV27,TGTGCCAGCAGGACAAACAATGAGCAGTTCTTC,CASRTNNEQFF
few,TRBD2,TRBJ2-7,TRBV6-2/TRBV6-3,TGTGCCAGCAGTTACTCGGGACTAGCGACGCGTGAGCAGTACTTC,CASSYSGLATREQYF
few,-,TRBJ2-5,TRBV29-1,TGCAGCGCAGAACCAACGGAGGAGACCCAGTACTTC,CSAEPTEETQYF
-,-,TRBJ2-3,TRBV5-6,TGTGCCAGCAGCTTGGATGGACAGTCAAGTTATACGCAGTATTTT,CASSLDGQSSYTQYF
-,-,TRBJ2-7,TRBV4-3,TGCGCCAGCAGCCAAGCTACAGGGATATCCTACGAGCAGTACTTC,CASSQATGISYEQYF
many,-,TRBJ2-2,TRBV5-1,TGCGCCAGCAGCTTGCTAGCTGCCGGGGAGCTGTTTTTT,CASSLLAAGELFF
many,TRBD2,TRBJ2-5,TRBV6-2/TRBV6-3,TGTGCCAGCAGTCGCTGGACAGGGGGACTAGCGGGATACGCGAACGAGACCCAGTACTTC,CASSRWTGGLAGYANETQYF
many,-,TRBJ2-1,TRBV12-3/TRBV12-4,TGTGCCAGCAGTTTTACCTCCTACAATGAGCAGTTCTTC,CASSFTSYNEQFF
-,-,TRBJ2-1,TRBV28,TGTGCCAGCAGTGTCAGGGGAACCTACAATGAGCAGTTCTTC,CASSVRGTYNEQFF
many,-,TRBJ1-5,TRBV5-6,TGTGCCAGCAGCCTCGGGTTTCAGCCCCAGCATTTT,CASSLGFQPQHF
many,TRBD1,TRBJ2-1,TRBV29-1,TGCAGCTTTCAGGGGAGGGACAGGGGCTACAATGAGCAGTTCTTC,CSFQGRDRGYNEQFF
-,-,TRBJ2-7,TRBV27,TGTGCCAGCAGCTCAAGACTGAACTCCTACGAGCAGTACTTC,CASSSRLNSYEQYF
-,-,TRBJ2-1,TRBV19,TGTGCCAGTAGTATGGAGGCTAGCAATCGCCATGAGCAGTTCTTC,CASSMEASNRHEQFF
few,-,TRBJ2-1,TRBV20-1,TGCAGTGCCGGATCAGGACAGATTGGAGGCAATGAGCAGTTCTTC,CSAGSGQIGGNEQFF
-,TRBD2,TRBJ2-3,TRBV7-6,TGTGCCAGCAGCACTGGACTAGCGGGGAGGGGAGATACGCAGTATTTT,CASSTGLAGRGDTQYF
many,TRBD2,TRBJ2-1,TRBV4-2,TGTGCCAGCAGCCAAACCCCGTATAGCGGGAGATTGGATGAGCAGTTCTTC,CASSQTPYSGRLDEQFF
-,-,TRBJ2-4,TRBV7-3,TGTGCCAGCAGCTTTATCGCCCAGGGGACTATAGCCAAAAACATTCAGTACTTC,CASSFIAQGTIAKNIQYF
few,TRBD2,TRBJ2-7,TRBV5-1,TGCGCCAGCAGCTTTTCAGCGCCGGGGGGCGAGCAGTACTTC,CASSFSAPGGEQYF
few,-,TRBJ1-5,TRBV7-9,TGTGCCAGCAGCCCCCCTGGAAGCAATCAGCCCCAGCATTTT,CASSPPGSNQPQHF
few,TRBD1,TRBJ2-5,TRBV9,TGTGCCAGCAGCGCCTTCACAGGGGATGTAGAGACCCAGTACTTC,CASSAFTGDVETQYF
-,TRBD1,TRBJ2-7,TRBV28,TGTGCCAGCAGTTTACCGACAGGGGCTTCCTACGAGCAGTACTTC,CASSLPTGASYEQYF
few,-,TRBJ2-7,TRBV5-1,TGCGCCAGCAGCTTGGGGCGGGGACTGCCCCTTTACGAGCAGTACTTC,CASSLGRGLPLYEQYF
many,-,TRBJ2-1,TRBV7-3,TGTGCCAGCAGATTGGAACCTAGCTCCTACAATGAGCAGTTCTTC,CASRLEPSSYNEQFF
-,TRBD2,TRBJ2-3,TRBV6-5,TGTGCCAGCAGTTACTCGGGCCTAGCGGGGGGGCACACAGATACGCAGTATTTT,CASSYSGLAGGHTDTQYF
-,-,TRBJ2-1,TRBV4-3,TGCGCCAGCAGCCAAGACCCAAAGCAAACTAGGGCTGAGCAGTTCTTC,CASSQDPKQTRAEQFF
-,TRBD2,TRBJ2-3,TRBV4-1,TGCGCCAGCAGCCTCCCTGGACCCGGCGGGGGGGGGCCTAGCACAGATACGCAGTATTTT,CASSLPGPGGGGPSTDTQYF
many,TRBD2,TRBJ2-1,TRBV7-8,TGTGCCAGCAGCGGGGGACTAGCGGGGGGGTACAATGAGCAGTTCTTC,CASSGGLAGGYNEQFF
-,TRBD1,TRBJ2-2,TRBV9,TGTGCCAGCACCCAACCGGGACAGGGGTCGGCCGGGGAGCTGTTTTTT,CASTQPGQGSAGELFF
-,-,TRBJ1-2,TRBV4-1,TGCGCCAGCAGCCAAGTCAGGACAAACTATGGCTACACCTTC,CASSQVRTNYGYTF
many,-,TRBJ2-3,TRBV11-2,TGTGCCAGCAGCCTATTCACAGATACGCAGTATTTT,CASSLFTDTQYF
-,-,TRBJ2-1,TRBV4-3,TGCGCCAGCAGCCAAGATATGACAGCGTACAATGAGCAGTTCTTC,CASSQDMTAYNEQFF
-,TRBD2,TRBJ2-1,TRBV7-2,TGTGCCAGCAGGACTAGCGGGTTCAATGAGCAGTTCTTC,CASRTSGFNEQFF
-,-,TRBJ2-7,TRBV3-1,TGTGCCAGCAGCCATTCAGGGCTGTCCTACGAGCAGTACTTC,CASSHSGLSYEQYF
few,TRBD1,TRBJ2-1,TRBV7-3,TGTGCCAGCAGCGTCCAAGGGACAGGGGGCAATGAGCAGTTCTTC,CASSVQGTGGNEQFF
few,TRBD1,TRBJ2-1,TRBV29-1,TGCAGCGCCGTCCCGGACAGGGGGAATGAGCAGTTCTTC,CSAVPDRGNEQFF
-,TRBD1,TRBJ1-4,TRBV6-2/TRBV6-3,TGTGCCAGCAGTTACGGTCGGTGGACAGGAACTAATGAAAAACTGTTTTTT,CASSYGRWTGTNEKLFF
few,-,TRBJ2-7,TRBV7-2,TGTGCCAGCAGCTCATATAGATTTGGCGGAAGCTCCTACGAGCAGTACTTC,CASSSYRFGGSSYEQYF
-,-,TRBJ1-1,TRBV7-9,TGTGCCAGCAGGCTACCGGACAGAGCCACAAAAGCTTTCTTT,CASRLPDRATKAFF
few,TRBD1,TRBJ2-7,TRBV10-3,TGTGCCATGGGACAGGGGGTGTCCTACGAGCAGTACTTC,CAMGQGVSYEQYF